This entry describes one T cell receptor (delta chain). The mismatch at residue 21 between this DNA's translation and the TCRdb protein of a much larger clone likely reflects a read error; the protein shown is translated from the DNA. Gammadelta T cells were flow-sorted from PBMC into Vgamma9/Vdelta2+ and Vdelta2-negative populations for bulk analysis. The germline V gene encodes CDR1 GEAIGNYY and CDR2 EKD. The CDR3 consists of 23 residues. This sample was included in a study of γδ T cells in repeated Plasmodium falciparum infection. Across the study: Donors had four controlled P. falciparum NF54 infections over 644 days.

TRG and TRD sequences were obtained from every sorted gammadelta sample. TCRdb fed the multiplex PCR reads to CATT. The sample has about 93,000 delta-chain clones; approximately 0.96% are singletons. The sequence was collected from a pool of human donors (malaria-infected and uninfected, not separated). The V gene is listed as TRDV2; no J gene was called; the D call TRDD3 from the table was never checked on the DNA. Sequenced material: gamma-delta T cells from blood. The CDR3 here is CACDSEGDKREVLGSSRTDKPIF. The CDR3 nucleotides read TGTGCCTGTGACTCTGAGGGGGATAAAAGAGAGGTTTTGGGATCTAGTCGTACCGATAAACCCATCTTT.